Following are 5 T cell receptor beta chains from one sample sequenced in a study of T cell responses to AZD1222 COVID-19 vaccine. Sequenced by immunoSEQ multiplex PCR; TCRdb stores in-frame clones only, minus some. The sample holds over 100,000 clones, 85% to 95% seen once. The material was peripheral blood, obtained on day 0 of AZD1222 vaccination. The source is an adult in good health.

This chain joins TRBV6-1 and TRBJ1-5, with a weak D call TRBD1 (5 bases). Germline V gives CDR1 MNHNS, CDR2 SASEGT. The CDR3 has 16 amino acids. The V end lost 2 bases, the J end lost 2 bases, and 13 bases lay between the germline ends. The CDR3 bases are TGTGCCAGCAGTGAATGGCAGGGCGCAGGCAATCAGCCCCAGCATTTT. Protein sequence: CASSEWQGAGNQPQHF.

The gene calls are TRBV28 and TRBJ1-5; no definite D call. Looked up from germline, CDR1 is MDHEN and CDR2 is SYDVKM. The V end lost 3 bases, the J end lost 1 base, and 10 bases lay between the germline ends. The CDR3 consists of 15 residues. The CDR3 sequence is CASSFWGDSNQPQHF. In nucleotides, the CDR3 is TGTGCCAGCAGTTTTTGGGGAGACAGCAATCAGCCCCAGCATTTT.

The V gene is TRBV3-1 (or the pseudogene TRBV3-2), the J gene TRBJ2-2; 7 bases align to TRBD1. Trimming removed 0 bases from V and 0 bases from J; junction bases left unmatched: 4. The CDR3 sequence is 17 residues long. CDR1 is LGHDT, CDR2 YNNKEL, per germline (reference sequence). CDR3 in DNA: TGTGCCAGCAGCCAAGAAAAGGGGACAGCGAACACCGGGGAGCTGTTTTTT. Its protein product is CASSQEKGTANTGELFF.

The chain links TRBV11-2 to TRBJ2-7; D is tentatively TRBD1 or TRBD2 (6 bases each). Trimming left V 2 bases short and J 2 bases short, with 13 bases between. This CDR3 spans 15 amino acids. CDR1 SGHAT and CDR2 FQNNGV come from the germline V gene. CDR3 in DNA: TGTGCCAGCAGCTTAAACGGGGGCCCCCCCTACGAGCAGTACTTC. It specifies CASSLNGGPPYEQYF.

This chain joins TRBV5-4 and TRBJ2-2, with D perhaps TRBD2 (5 bases). The germline gives CDR1 SGHNT, CDR2 YYREEE (reference sequence). CDR3 size: 16 residues. Trimming took 5 bases from V and 0 from J, leaving 14 bases between them. CDR3 nucleotides: TGTGCCAGCAGGCTGGGGAGCGACGCGAACACCGGGGAGCTGTTTTTT. It is translated as CASRLGSDANTGELFF.